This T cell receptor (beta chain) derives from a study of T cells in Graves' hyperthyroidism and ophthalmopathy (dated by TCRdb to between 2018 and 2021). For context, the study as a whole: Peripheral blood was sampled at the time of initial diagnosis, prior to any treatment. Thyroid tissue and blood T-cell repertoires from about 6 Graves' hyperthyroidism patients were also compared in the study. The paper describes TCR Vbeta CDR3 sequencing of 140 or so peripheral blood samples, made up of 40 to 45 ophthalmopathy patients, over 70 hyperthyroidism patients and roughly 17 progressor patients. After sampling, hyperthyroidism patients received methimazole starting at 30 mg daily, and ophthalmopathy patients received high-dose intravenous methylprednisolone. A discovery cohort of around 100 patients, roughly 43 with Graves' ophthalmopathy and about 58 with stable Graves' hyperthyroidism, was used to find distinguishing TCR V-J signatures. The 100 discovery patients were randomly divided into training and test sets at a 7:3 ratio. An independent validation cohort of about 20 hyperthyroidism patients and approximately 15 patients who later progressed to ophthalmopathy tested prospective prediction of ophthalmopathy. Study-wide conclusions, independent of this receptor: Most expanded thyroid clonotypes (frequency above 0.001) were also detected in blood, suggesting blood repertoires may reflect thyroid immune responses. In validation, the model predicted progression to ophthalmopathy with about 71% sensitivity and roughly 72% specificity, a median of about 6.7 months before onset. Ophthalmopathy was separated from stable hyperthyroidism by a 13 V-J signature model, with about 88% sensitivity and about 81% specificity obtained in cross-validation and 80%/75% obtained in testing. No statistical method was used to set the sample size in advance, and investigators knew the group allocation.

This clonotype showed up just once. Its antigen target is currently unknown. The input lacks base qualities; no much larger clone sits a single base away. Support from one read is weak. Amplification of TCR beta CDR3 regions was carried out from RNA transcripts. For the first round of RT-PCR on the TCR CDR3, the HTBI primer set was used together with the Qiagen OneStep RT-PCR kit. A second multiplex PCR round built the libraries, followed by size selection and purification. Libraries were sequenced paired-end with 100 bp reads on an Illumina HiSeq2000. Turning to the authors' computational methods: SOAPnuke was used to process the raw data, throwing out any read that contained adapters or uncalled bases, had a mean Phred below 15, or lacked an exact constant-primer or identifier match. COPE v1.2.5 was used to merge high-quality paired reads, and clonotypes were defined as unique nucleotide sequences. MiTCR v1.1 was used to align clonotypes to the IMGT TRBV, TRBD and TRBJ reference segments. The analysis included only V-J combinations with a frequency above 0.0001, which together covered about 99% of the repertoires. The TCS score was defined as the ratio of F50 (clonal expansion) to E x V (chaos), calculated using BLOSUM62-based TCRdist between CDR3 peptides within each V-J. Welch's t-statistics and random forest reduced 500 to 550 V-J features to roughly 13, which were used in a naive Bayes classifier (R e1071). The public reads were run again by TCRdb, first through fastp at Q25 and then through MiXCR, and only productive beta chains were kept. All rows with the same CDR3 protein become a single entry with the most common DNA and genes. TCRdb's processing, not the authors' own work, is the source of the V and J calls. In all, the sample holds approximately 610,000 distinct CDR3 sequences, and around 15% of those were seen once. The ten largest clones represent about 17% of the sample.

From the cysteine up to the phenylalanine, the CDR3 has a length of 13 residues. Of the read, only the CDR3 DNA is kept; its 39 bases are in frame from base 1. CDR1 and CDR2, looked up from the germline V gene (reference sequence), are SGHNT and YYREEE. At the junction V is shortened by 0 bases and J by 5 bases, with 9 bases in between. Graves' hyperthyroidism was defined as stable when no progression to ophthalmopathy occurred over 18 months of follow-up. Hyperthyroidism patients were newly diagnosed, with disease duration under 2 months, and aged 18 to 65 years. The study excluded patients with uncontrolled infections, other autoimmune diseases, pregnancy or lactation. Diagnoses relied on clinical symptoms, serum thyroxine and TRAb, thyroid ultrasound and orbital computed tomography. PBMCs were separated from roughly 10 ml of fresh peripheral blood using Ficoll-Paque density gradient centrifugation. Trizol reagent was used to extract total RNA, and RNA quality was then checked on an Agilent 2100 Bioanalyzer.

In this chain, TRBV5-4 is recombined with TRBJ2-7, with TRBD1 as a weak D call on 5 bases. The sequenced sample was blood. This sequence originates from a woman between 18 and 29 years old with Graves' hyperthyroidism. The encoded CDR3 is CASSLGLRDEQYF. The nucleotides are TGTGCCAGCAGCTTGGGCCTCAGGGACGAGCAGTACTTC.